This passage covers 30 T cell receptor beta chains from one sample sequenced in a study of shared clonotypes between healthy human individuals. Only in-frame clones appear in the TCRdb table, and some are missing; sequencing was by immunoSEQ multiplex PCR. This table holds about 490,000 clones, 70% to 85% found once. Sample: PBMCs. Receptors originate from a woman aged 40 to 50 in good health. Some clones in this sample may be carry-over from other donors' samples.

CDR3 protein: CASKPEDAANVLTF. The CDR3 coding sequence is TGTGCCAGCAAACCGGAAGATGCAGCCAACGTCCTGACTTTC. This sequence joins TRBV4-2 and TRBJ2-6; no reliable D call. The germline CDR1 and CDR2 sequences are LGHNA and YNFKEQ. The V gene lost 7 bases and the J gene lost 7 bases, with 14 bases spanning the gap. The CDR3 is 14 residues long.

The chain combines TRBV7-8 with TRBJ2-1, with 7 bases that match TRBD2. Trimming took 6 bases from V and 9 from J; bases not matched to a gene: 8. CDR1 is SGHVS and CDR2 is FQNEAQ in the germline V gene. The CDR3 extends over 13 amino acids. The CDR3 bases are TGTGCCAGCAGATCAGGGAGGGAAGGTGAGCAGTTCTTC. Translated: CASRSGREGEQFF.

Of note for this clone: This specimen includes other DNA sequences encoding the same CDR3. V gene TRBV5-1 combines with J gene TRBJ1-2, with 7 bases fitting TRBD1. CDR3 length equals 14 residues. Per germline, CDR1 SGHRS and CDR2 YFSETQ. The J segment lost 2 bases and the V segment lost 0 bases, leaving 1 base of the junction unmatched. The CDR3 sequence is CASSLGDSNYGYTF. The CDR3 DNA reads as TGCGCCAGCAGCTTGGGGGACAGCAACTATGGCTACACCTTC.

With respect to this clone: The same CDR3 is also encoded by other DNA sequences in this sample. The genes are TRBV28 and TRBJ1-4; D is unresolved. There are 12 residues in the CDR3. V lost 2 bases to trimming and J lost 7 bases, with 5 bases between them. In germline, CDR1 is MDHEN, CDR2 SYDVKM. This CDR3 reads CASSLTGEKLFF. As DNA, the CDR3 is TGTGCCAGCAGTTTAACTGGTGAAAAACTGTTTTTT.

As to this clone: A far larger clone is just one base off, so this is likely a read error. CDR3 in amino acids: CASNRGGEKLFF. For the CDR3, the DNA is TGTGCCAGCAACCGAGGGGGGGAAAAACTGTTTTTT. V is TRBV9 and J is TRBJ1-4; D is possibly TRBD1 (6 bases). The germline V gene has CDR1 SGDLS and CDR2 YYNGEE. CDR3 size: 12 residues. With 6 bases removed from V and 8 bases from J, the gap between germline ends came to 11 bases.

This chain links TRBV5-6 with TRBJ2-7; no reliable D call. CDR1 and CDR2 (germline): SGHDT, YYEEEE. This CDR3 is 11 amino acids long. V gave up 3 bases and J gave up 0 bases, with 1 base separating them. CDR3 sequence: CASSSSYEQYF. In DNA form, the CDR3 reads TGTGCCAGCAGCTCCTCCTACGAGCAGTACTTC.

CDR3 nucleotides: TGTGCCAGCAGCCCCGAGATTGCGACAGATACGCAGTATTTT. This translates into CASSPEIATDTQYF. This rearrangement joins TRBV7-3 to TRBJ2-3; D gene uncertain. The CDR3 is made up of 14 amino acids. The germline gives CDR1 SGHTA, CDR2 FQGTGA. V lost 5 bases and J 3 bases, leaving 12 bases between the germline ends.

This clone was observed a handful of times. The chain combines TRBV23-1 with TRBJ2-7, with 11 bases identical to TRBD1. TRBV23-1 is annotated as an ORF whose role is uncertain. V lost 6 bases, J lost 4 bases, and 8 bases stayed unmatched. The CDR3 has 15 amino acids. In DNA, the CDR3 is TGCGCCAGCAGGGGCACCGGGACAGGGGGTTACGAGCAGTACTTC. It translates to CASRGTGTGGYEQYF.

At least ten counts were recorded for this clone. The chain carries TRBV7-6 and TRBJ1-5; 8 nucleotides match TRBD1. This CDR3 is 15 amino acids long. Looked up from germline, CDR1 is SGHVS and CDR2 is FNYEAQ. V was pared by 5 bases and J by 2 bases, with 5 bases of the junction left unmatched. CDR3: CASSAGGEGNQPQHF. The CDR3, as DNA: TGTGCCAGCAGCGCAGGGGGCGAGGGCAATCAGCCCCAGCATTTT.

This sequence joins TRBV28 and TRBJ1-6; D is uncertain. Looked up from germline, CDR1 is MDHEN and CDR2 is SYDVKM. The ends were cut back, 3 bases at V and 9 bases at J, with 6 bases in the middle. This CDR3 has 12 residues. This CDR3 reads CASSFGLSPLHF. The CDR3 region has the DNA TGTGCCAGCAGTTTTGGGCTTTCACCCCTCCACTTT. Full variable domain (missing parts from reference TRBV28 and TRBJ1-6): DVKVTQSSRYLVKRTGEKVFLECVQDMDHENMFWYRQDPGLGLRLIYFSYDVKMKEKGDIPEGYSVSREKKERFSLILESASTNQTSMYLCASSFGLSPLHFGNGTRLTVT.

This clone was counted between two and nine times. The rearrangement links TRBV27 to TRBJ1-5, with a tentative D call TRBD1 (5 bases). The CDR3 spans 14 residues. V was cut by 4 bases and J by 0 bases, with 7 bases left in between. The germline V gene encodes CDR1 MNHEY and CDR2 SMNVEV (reference sequence). DNA for the CDR3: TGTGCCAGCAGTTCCAGGGCTAGCAATCAGCCCCAGCATTTT. Its translation is CASSSRASNQPQHF.

The rearrangement uses TRBV29-1 and TRBJ2-1; D is uncertain. Germline V CDR1 and CDR2: SQVTM, ANQGSEA. The CDR3 totals 13 residues. V was clipped by 7 bases and J by 9 bases, with 19 bases between them. CDR3 nucleotides: TGCAGCGCTACCCCGTTAAGAGGCGGTGAGCAGTTCTTC. Translation: CSATPLRGGEQFF.

The chain uses TRBV4-1 and TRBJ1-2, with 10 bases fitting TRBD1. V shed 1 base, J shed 3 bases, and the junction held 11 bases outside the gene matches. The CDR3 has 18 residues. CDR1 and CDR2 (germline): MGHRA, YSYEKL. The CDR3 DNA reads TGCGCCAGCAGCCAAGTGGGGAATTACGGACAGGGGGACTATGGCTACACCTTC. It yields the protein CASSQVGNYGQGDYGYTF.

This chain joins TRBV7-3 and TRBJ2-1; D is perhaps TRBD1 or TRBD2 (5 bases each). CDR1 and CDR2 from the germline V gene are SGHTA and FQGTGA. CDR3 length: 16 residues. Trimming took 2 bases from V and 4 from J, leaving 15 bases between them. The CDR3, as DNA: TGTGCCAGCAGCTTATGGGTGTCAGAGGGGTACAATGAGCAGTTCTTC. It codes for CASSLWVSEGYNEQFF.

With respect to this clone: Other DNA sequences in the same sample also yield this CDR3. The genes are TRBV29-1 and TRBJ1-3, with unresolved D. V was trimmed by 4 bases and J by 0 bases, leaving 4 bases between them. Germline values: CDR1 SQVTM, CDR2 ANQGSEA. This CDR3 spans 12 amino acids. The CDR3 DNA reads as TGCAGCGTTGTAGGCTCTGGAAACACCATATATTTT. Translation: CSVVGSGNTIYF.

This clone was counted only a few times. The chain combines TRBV30 with TRBJ1-4, with D maybe TRBD1 (5 bases). The CDR3 contains 15 residues. In germline, CDR1 is GTSNPN, CDR2 SVGIG (reference sequence). Deletions cut 0 bases from V and 5 bases from J, with 13 bases between. As DNA, the CDR3 is TGTGCCTGGAGTGTTTCTCGGGGGTTCAATGAAAAACTGTTTTTT. Residues: CAWSVSRGFNEKLFF.

This rearrangement joins TRBV19 to TRBJ2-3; 10 nucleotides agree with TRBD1. This CDR3 comprises 17 residues. The junction had 9 bases not matched to a gene; V was cut back by 1 base and J by 5 bases. Germline V gene data show CDR1 as LNHDA and CDR2 as SQIVND (reference sequence). The CDR3 region is CASSIGLTGGFGDTQYF. CDR3 coding DNA: TGTGCCAGTAGTATAGGATTGACAGGGGGCTTTGGAGATACGCAGTATTTT. Drawing the rest from reference TRBV19 and TRBJ2-3, the complete variable domain is DGGITQSPKYLFRKEGQNVTLSCEQNLNHDAMYWYRQDPGQGLRLIYYSQIVNDFQKGDIAEGYSVSREKKESFPLTVTSAQKNPTAFYLCASSIGLTGGFGDTQYFGPGTRLTVL.

The chain uses TRBV19 and TRBJ2-3; D might be TRBD2 (5 bases). The V and J ends lost 0 bases and 2 bases respectively, with 12 bases between them. The CDR3 contains 16 residues. CDR1 is LNHDA and CDR2 is SQIVND in the germline V gene (reference sequence). This CDR3 reads CASSIESGATTDTQYF. In DNA, the CDR3 is TGTGCCAGTAGTATAGAGAGCGGCGCAACCACAGATACGCAGTATTTT.

This chain uses TRBV6-5 with TRBJ2-4; no clear D. V was shortened by 4 bases and J by 8 bases, with 9 bases between the two germline ends. The CDR3 covers 12 residues. Germline-derived CDR1 and CDR2 are MNHEY and SVGAGI. The CDR3 here is CASSSSPDIQYF. As DNA, the CDR3 is TGTGCCAGCAGTTCGAGCCCGGACATTCAGTACTTC.

Only a few counts were recorded for this clone. The chain couples TRBV28 to TRBJ1-2; 9 nucleotides line up with TRBD1. The CDR3 covers 14 residues. V shed 6 bases and J 4 bases; nucleotides not matched to a gene: 6. Germline lookup yields CDR1 MDHEN and CDR2 SYDVKM. The CDR3 spells CASRLQGAPYGYTF. The CDR3 nucleotides read TGTGCCAGCAGGTTACAGGGGGCGCCCTATGGCTACACCTTC.

The rearrangement links TRBV18 to TRBJ1-1, with D perhaps TRBD1 (6 bases). The CDR3 spans 13 residues. CDR1 and CDR2 (germline): KGHSH, LQKENI. Between the trimmed V and J ends, which lost 2 bases and 6 bases, there was a span of 10 bases. The CDR3 nucleotides are TGTGCCAGCTCACCAGGGGGCGGGTCTGAAGCTTTCTTT. Its translation is CASSPGGGSEAFF.

The chain links TRBV7-2 to TRBJ1-1; D gene unclear. Germline V gives CDR1 SGHTA, CDR2 FQGNSA. This CDR3 region has 14 residues. Between the trimmed V and J ends, which lost 5 bases and 0 bases, there was a span of 10 bases. The CDR3 DNA reads TGTGCCAGCAGCCCCGTGGGTATGAACACTGAAGCTTTCTTT. Encoded protein: CASSPVGMNTEAFF.

This clone was seen more than once but under ten times. The rearrangement links TRBV11-1 to TRBJ2-1; 13 bases align to TRBD2. Losses at the gene ends were 9 bases for V and 5 bases for J; bases not matched to a gene: 4. Looked up from germline, CDR1 is SGHAT and CDR2 is FQDESV (reference sequence). The CDR3 sequence is 14 residues long. The CDR3 DNA follows: TGTGCCAGTACTAGCGGGAGGGGCCACAATGAGCAGTTCTTC. Translating it yields CASTSGRGHNEQFF.

The genes are TRBV29-1 and TRBJ1-3, with a tentative D call TRBD1 (6 bases). Germline assignment: CDR1 SQVTM and CDR2 ANQGSEA. This CDR3 has 13 residues. V was cut by 6 bases and J by 2 bases, with 11 bases left in between. CDR3 nucleotide sequence: TGCAGCGTGGCGGACAGCGCTGGAAACACCATATATTTT. Translating gives CSVADSAGNTIYF.

The J gene is TRBJ1-1, the V gene TRBV29-1; D gene ambiguous. Germline CDR1 and CDR2: SQVTM and ANQGSEA. The V end lost 7 bases, the J end lost 2 bases, and 11 bases lay between the germline ends. The CDR3 covers 12 residues. CDR3 nucleotide sequence: TGCAGCGCAGGTGGGAGCAACACTGAAGCTTTCTTT. This gives the protein CSAGGSNTEAFF.

This clone appeared a single time. The genes are TRBV4-3 and TRBJ1-4, with D unresolved. The CDR3 contains 16 residues. The germline V and J ends were trimmed by 4 bases and 0 bases, with 12 bases remaining between them. Per the germline V gene, CDR1 is LGHNA and CDR2 is YSLEER. The DNA of the CDR3 is TGCGCCAGCAGCCGGTATTTAGTCCCAACTAATGAAAAACTGTTTTTT. This translates into CASSRYLVPTNEKLFF.

The chain has TRBV7-2 and TRBJ1-2; no firm D call. CDR3 length: 16 residues. V lost 1 base and J 5 bases, leaving 17 bases between the germline ends. Germline V gene sequence: CDR1 SGHTA, CDR2 FQGNSA. The CDR3 DNA reads as TGTGCCAGCAGCTTAGGGTTGGCAGGCGTAGGGTATGGCTACACCTTC. It translates to CASSLGLAGVGYGYTF.

The V gene is TRBV9, the J gene TRBJ2-2; D might be TRBD2 (5 bases). The CDR3 runs to 16 residues. The germline V gene encodes CDR1 SGDLS and CDR2 YYNGEE. V was cut by 0 bases and J by 1 base, with 10 bases left in between. The CDR3 region is CASSVGRGKNTGELFF. The CDR3 nucleotides read TGTGCCAGCAGCGTAGGCCGGGGAAAGAACACCGGGGAGCTGTTTTTT. The full variable domain, in which reference TRBV9 and TRBJ2-2 provide the parts outside the CDR3, is DSGVTQTPKHLITATGQRVTLRCSPRSGDLSVYWYQQSLDQGLQFLIQYYNGEERAKGNILERFSAQQFPDLHSELNLSSLELGDSALYFCASSVGRGKNTGELFFGEGSRLTVL.

The chain couples TRBV11-3 to TRBJ2-1, with unresolved D. From germline, CDR1 is SGHNT and CDR2 YENEEA. The V end was cut by 2 bases, the J end by 5 bases, with 4 bases between. The length of the CDR3 is 12 residues. The CDR3 protein is CASSLNNNEQFF. The CDR3, as DNA: TGTGCCAGCAGCTTAAACAACAATGAGCAGTTCTTC.

This clone was observed at least ten times. This rearrangement joins TRBV7-9 to TRBJ1-3; TRBD1 aligns across 8 bases. With 8 bases clipped from V and 3 bases from J, the junction kept 6 bases outside the gene matches. Germline CDR1 reads SEHNR; CDR2 reads FQNEAQ (reference sequence). This CDR3 region has 14 residues. In DNA, the CDR3 is TGTGCCAGCCGGGGGACAGGCTATGGAAACACCATATATTTT. It yields the protein CASRGTGYGNTIYF.